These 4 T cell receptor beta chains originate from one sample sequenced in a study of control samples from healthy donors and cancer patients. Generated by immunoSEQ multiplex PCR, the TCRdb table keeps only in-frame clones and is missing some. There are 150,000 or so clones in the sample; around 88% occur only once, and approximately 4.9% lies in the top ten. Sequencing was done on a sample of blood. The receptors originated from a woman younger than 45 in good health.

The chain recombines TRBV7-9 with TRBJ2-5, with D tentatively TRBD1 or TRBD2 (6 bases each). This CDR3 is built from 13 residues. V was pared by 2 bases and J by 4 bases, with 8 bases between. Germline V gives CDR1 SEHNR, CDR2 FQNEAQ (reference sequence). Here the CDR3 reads CASSLPGAETQYF. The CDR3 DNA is TGTGCCAGCAGCTTACCGGGGGCAGAGACCCAGTACTTC.

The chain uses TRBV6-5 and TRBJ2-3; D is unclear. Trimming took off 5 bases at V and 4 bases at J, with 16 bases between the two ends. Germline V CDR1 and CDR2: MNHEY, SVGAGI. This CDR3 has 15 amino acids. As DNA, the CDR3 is TGTGCCAGCAGTCCTTGGGCCCTGGCCGCAGATACGCAGTATTTT. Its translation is CASSPWALAADTQYF.

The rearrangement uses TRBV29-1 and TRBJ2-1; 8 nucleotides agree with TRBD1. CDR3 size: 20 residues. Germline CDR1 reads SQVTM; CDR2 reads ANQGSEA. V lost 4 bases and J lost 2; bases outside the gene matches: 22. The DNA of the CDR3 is TGCAGCGTTGGAGGCAGGGGGCTGGATAATAAAAAGAGCGCCTACAATGAGCAGTTCTTC. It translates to CSVGGRGLDNKKSAYNEQFF.

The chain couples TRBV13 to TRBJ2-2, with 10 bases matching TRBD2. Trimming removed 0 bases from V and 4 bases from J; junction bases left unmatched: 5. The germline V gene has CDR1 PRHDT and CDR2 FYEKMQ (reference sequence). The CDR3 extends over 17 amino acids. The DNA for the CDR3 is TGTGCCAGCAGCTTAGGCGCTAGCGGGAGATTCACCGGGGAGCTGTTTTTT. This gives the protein CASSLGASGRFTGELFF.